The text below deals with one T cell receptor beta chain. Antigen unknown. TCRdb's table, derived via immunoSEQ multiplex PCR, lists solely in-frame clones and lacks some. The sample has roughly 110,000 clones, under 95% seen once. Germline CDR1 is SNHLY and CDR2 is FYNNEI. The CDR3 extends over 14 amino acids. Trimming removed 6 bases from V and 2 bases from J; junction bases left unmatched: 4. The sample belongs to a study of T cell responses to AZD1222 COVID-19 vaccine. Whole-study findings and limits: Scientists sampled the repertoires only once the peak T cell response had passed. Unmutated variant regions reportedly attract nearly half of all spike-specific TCRs. Most donors were white British, females outnumbered males, and clonal diversity was possibly underestimated.

The chain employs TRBV2 and TRBJ2-4, with 7 bases identical to TRBD1. This sequence originates from an adult in good health. Source: peripheral blood, taken on day 0 of AZD1222 vaccination. Written as DNA, the CDR3 is TGTGCCAGCAGGACACAGGGGACCAAAAACATTCAGTACTTC. Encoded protein: CASRTQGTKNIQYF.